This TCR beta chain originates from a study of regulatory dendritic cells for organ transplantation. Findings and limits, study-wide: Among resting subsets, memory CD8+ cells contained the most alloreactive clonotypes. Memory CD8+ T cells were the most oligoclonal; naive cells were highly diverse. Alloreactive memory CD8+ T cell pools varied considerably between individuals.

Sorted T cells were CFSE-labeled and cultured approximately five days with allogeneic regulatory or mature dendritic cells at 1:10. V dropped 0 bases and J dropped 5; count of bases not matched to a gene: 4. The V gene's germline CDR1 is SGDLS and CDR2 YYNGEE. The CDR3 runs to 15 residues. Profiled with immunoSEQ multiplex PCR; TCRdb holds only in-frame clones, not every one. The repertoire has approximately 12,000 clones, roughly 69% of them found once; the top ten carry 0.6% to 0.65%. This clone was seen just once. Its specificity is not known. The J gene is TRBJ2-1, the V gene TRBV9, with 8 bases aligning to TRBD1. This TCR was sampled from a human donor in good health. Material: naive CD4+ T cells from blood cultured with regulatory dendritic cells. Subset meaning: CD45RA+ naive T cells. The CDR3 region is CASSVVGQGDNEQFF. DNA of the CDR3: TGTGCCAGCAGCGTAGTAGGACAGGGTGACAATGAGCAGTTCTTC. The entire variable domain, with the rest obtained from reference TRBV9 and TRBJ2-1, is as follows: DSGVTQTPKHLITATGQRVTLRCSPRSGDLSVYWYQQSLDQGLQFLIQYYNGEERAKGNILERFSAQQFPDLHSELNLSSLELGDSALYFCASSVVGQGDNEQFFGPGTRLTVL.